These 5 T cell receptor beta chains share one sample of origin, sequenced in a study of T cell repertoires in cytomegalovirus infection. MiXCR, run by TCRdb on the reads, gives a single entry per CDR3 protein. The sample lists a few hundred thousand distinct CDR3 sequences, approximately 15% seen once, with around 8.8% in the top ten. Sequenced material: PBMCs. The receptors here all came from a human donor in good health (CMV status not recorded). Some clones in this sample may be carry-over from other donors' samples.

In its sample, this clonotype was seen many times. The V gene is TRBV10-3, the J gene TRBJ1-2, with 12 bases lining up with TRBD1. Trimming removed 6 bases from V and 7 bases from J; junction bases left unmatched: 3. Looked up from germline, CDR1 is ENHRY and CDR2 is SYGVKD. CDR3 length: 13 amino acids. The chain's CDR3 is CAISGDRGLGYTF. The CDR3 DNA sequence: TGTGCCATCAGCGGGGACAGGGGGCTTGGCTACACCTTC.

There are many counts of this clonotype. The chain joins TRBV19 to TRBJ2-7; D remains ambiguous. Germline CDR1 reads LNHDA; CDR2 reads SQIVND (reference sequence). The CDR3 has 14 amino acids. The ends were cut back, 4 bases at V and 1 base at J, with 11 bases in the middle. The DNA of the CDR3 is TGTGCCAGTAGTACGTCAGCGAAGTCCTACGAGCAGTACTTC. Translating gives CASSTSAKSYEQYF.

The rearrangement uses TRBV6-2 or TRBV6-3 and TRBJ2-1, with 10 nucleotides matching TRBD2. Trimming cost V 6 bases and J 4 bases; bases outside gene matches: 15. The CDR3 has 18 amino acids. Germline CDR1 and CDR2: MNHEY and SVGEGT. Here the CDR3 DNA reads TGTGCCAGCAGCCCCGAGGGAGTGATAGCGGGAGGTTACAATGAGCAGTTCTTC. Its protein is CASSPEGVIAGGYNEQFF.

A few counts support this clonotype. V usage is TRBV7-2 and J usage is TRBJ2-7; maybe TRBD1 (5 bases). The V and J ends lost 2 bases and 4 bases respectively, with 18 bases between them. CDR1 and CDR2 from the germline V gene are SGHTA and FQGNSA. The CDR3 has 16 residues. CDR3 nucleotide sequence: TGTGCCAGCAGCTTAACCCTGGTGACAGCTTTGTACGAGCAGTACTTC. It encodes CASSLTLVTALYEQYF.

The chain couples TRBV28 to TRBJ1-2; 7 bases line up with TRBD1. V gave up 3 bases and J gave up 7 bases; unmatched junction bases: 8. The germline V gene encodes CDR1 MDHEN and CDR2 SYDVKM. This CDR3 has 14 residues. Written as DNA, the CDR3 is TGTGCCAGCAGTTTTCAAAGCCAGGGGGGTGGCTACACCTTC. As protein: CASSFQSQGGGYTF.